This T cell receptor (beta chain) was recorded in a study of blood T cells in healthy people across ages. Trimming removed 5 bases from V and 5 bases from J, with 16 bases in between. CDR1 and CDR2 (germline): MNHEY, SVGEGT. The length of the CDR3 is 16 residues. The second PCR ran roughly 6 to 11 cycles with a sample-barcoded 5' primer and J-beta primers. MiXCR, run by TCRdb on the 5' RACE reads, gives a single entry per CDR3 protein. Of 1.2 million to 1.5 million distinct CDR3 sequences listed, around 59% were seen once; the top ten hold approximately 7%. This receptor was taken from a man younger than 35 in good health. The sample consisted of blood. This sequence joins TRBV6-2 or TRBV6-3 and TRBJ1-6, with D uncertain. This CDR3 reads CASSPGWASNNSPLHF. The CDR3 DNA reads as TGTGCCAGCAGTCCTGGCTGGGCTTCCAATAATTCACCCCTCCACTTT.